One and the same sample provided the 21 T cell receptor beta chains below, sequenced in a study of T-cell memory formation after mild COVID-19. TCRdb processed the 5' RACE reads anew with MiXCR; each CDR3 protein has one entry. Among 300,000 to 350,000 distinct CDR3 sequences, over 11% were seen once, and the ten largest hold roughly a fifth. The source material was PBMCs or a T cell subset sorted from them (not recorded which). Every receptor here comes from a man aged 18-30 years who had mild COVID-19 (a few samples of this study predate the infection). Cell type and time point are not known.

The chain joins TRBV4-1 to TRBJ2-7; no clear D gene. V gave up 0 bases and J gave up 6 bases, with 15 bases separating them. Germline V gene lookup returns CDR1 MGHRA and CDR2 YSYEKL. There are 15 residues in the CDR3. CDR3 sequence (DNA): TGCGCCAGCAGCCAAGAACCAGCGATGAGTCTCGAGCAGTACTTC. It specifies CASSQEPAMSLEQYF.

The rearrangement uses TRBV5-1 and TRBJ2-7; tentative D call: TRBD1 (5 bases). The length of the CDR3 is 14 residues. Germline assignment: CDR1 SGHRS and CDR2 YFSETQ. Trimming stripped 2 bases from V and 2 bases from J, with 11 bases between. Written as DNA, the CDR3 is TGCGCCAGCAGCTTCAGGGAAGTGGCCTACGAGCAGTACTTC. It codes for CASSFREVAYEQYF.

This clonotype occurred a few times. The chain joins TRBV12-3 or TRBV12-4 to TRBJ2-5, with D perhaps assigned TRBD1 or TRBD2 (6 bases each). The CDR3 totals 13 residues. Trimming removed 10 bases from V and 5 bases from J, with 17 bases in between. The CDR3 DNA reads TGTGCCACCCGTGGGGGGCCCTGGGAGACCCAGTACTTC. It translates to CATRGGPWETQYF.

This clonotype has ten or more counts. The gene calls are TRBV7-6 and TRBJ2-7, with 10 bases fitting TRBD1. The CDR3 extends over 14 amino acids. In germline, CDR1 is SGHVS, CDR2 FNYEAQ. The ends lost 4 bases at V and 2 bases at J; junction bases unmatched: 2. In DNA form, the CDR3 reads TGTGCCAGCAGCTCCGACAGGGGGCCCTACGAGCAGTACTTC. This gives the protein CASSSDRGPYEQYF.

This clonotype was detected a few times. J is TRBJ2-3 and V is TRBV4-2; TRBD2 matches 8 bases. V gave up 0 bases and J gave up 3 bases; unmatched junction bases: 8. The germline V gene has CDR1 LGHNA and CDR2 YNFKEQ. The CDR3 runs to 17 residues. The CDR3 sequence: CASSQDKRGLWTDTQYF. The CDR3 DNA reads as TGTGCCAGCAGCCAAGATAAGCGGGGGTTATGGACAGATACGCAGTATTTT.

This clonotype turned up a few times. This chain joins TRBV11-2 and TRBJ2-4; 8 nucleotides match TRBD2. Germline lookup yields CDR1 SGHAT and CDR2 FQNNGV. The CDR3 has 18 amino acids. The V segment lost 6 bases and the J segment 0 bases; nucleotides outside the gene matches: 13. This chain's CDR3 is CASSKGLAGTLAKNIQYF. The CDR3 DNA is TGTGCCAGCAGTAAAGGACTAGCCGGGACGCTAGCCAAAAACATTCAGTACTTC.

This clonotype was seen repeatedly, ten times or more. The gene calls are TRBV28 and TRBJ2-5; TRBD1 matches 9 bases. V lost 5 bases, J lost 8 bases, and 15 bases stayed unmatched. The CDR3 length is 16 residues. The germline CDR1 and CDR2 sequences are MDHEN and SYDVKM. The CDR3 DNA follows: TGTGCCAGCAGTCCTGGGACAGGGAGGTACGGGGCCACCCAGTACTTC. Protein sequence: CASSPGTGRYGATQYF.

This clonotype was recorded a few times. The chain joins TRBV5-1 to TRBJ1-1, with no clear D. V was cut by 4 bases and J by 0 bases, with 19 bases left in between. The V gene's germline CDR1 is SGHRS and CDR2 YFSETQ. This CDR3 comprises 17 residues. As DNA, the CDR3 is TGCGCCAGCAGCCCAGCCCAACGGGGTGGTCTGAACACTGAAGCTTTCTTT. Protein product: CASSPAQRGGLNTEAFF.

The rearrangement joins TRBV29-1 to TRBJ1-2; D might be TRBD1 (6 bases). The V end was cut by 3 bases, the J end by 4 bases, with 15 bases between. From germline, CDR1 is SQVTM and CDR2 ANQGSEA. The CDR3 length is 14 residues. The CDR3 protein is CSVDSGRGGYGYTF. The DNA of the CDR3 is TGCAGCGTTGATAGTGGCAGGGGCGGCTATGGCTACACCTTC.

The chain uses TRBV29-1 and TRBJ2-1; possibly TRBD1 for D (5 bases). Germline loops: CDR1 SQVTM, CDR2 ANQGSEA. The V gene lost 1 base and the J gene lost 0 bases, with 25 bases spanning the gap. The CDR3 is 20 residues long. The chain's CDR3 is CSVEGSNWWTTTSSYNEQFF. The CDR3, as DNA: TGCAGCGTTGAAGGATCCAACTGGTGGACAACGACCAGCTCCTACAATGAGCAGTTCTTC.

This clonotype was seen at least ten times. The V gene is TRBV20-1, the J gene TRBJ2-5; 8 bases match TRBD1. This CDR3 region has 14 residues. The V gene's germline CDR1 is DFQATT and CDR2 SNEGSKA (reference sequence). V was clipped by 4 bases and J by 1 base; unmatched bases: 5. CDR3 amino acids: CSATRTGLQETQYF. CDR3 nucleotides: TGCAGTGCTACCCGGACAGGGCTCCAAGAGACCCAGTACTTC.

This clonotype was seen repeatedly, ten times or more. This chain uses TRBV6-2 or TRBV6-3 with TRBJ2-7; D may correspond to TRBD1 or TRBD2 (6 bases each). Trimming shortened V by 5 bases and J by 3 bases, and 17 bases separated the two germline ends. The germline V gene has CDR1 MNHEY and CDR2 SVGEGT. The CDR3 covers 15 residues. CDR3 region: CASSPTPGGLYEQYF. CDR3 bases: TGTGCCAGCAGTCCAACCCCCGGGGGCCTCTACGAGCAGTACTTC.

This clonotype was recorded many times. The rearrangement links TRBV7-6 to TRBJ1-1, with 10 positions matching TRBD1. The CDR3 is 17 residues long. CDR1 is SGHVS, CDR2 FNYEAQ, per germline. V was pared by 3 bases and J by 1 base, with 8 bases of the junction left unmatched. The CDR3 DNA sequence: TGTGCCAGCAGCTTCTTCTCCGGGACAGGGGCGAACACTGAAGCTTTCTTT. This translates into CASSFFSGTGANTEAFF.

This clonotype was counted a few times. This chain joins TRBV7-2 and TRBJ1-6; 9 positions match TRBD1. The CDR3 totals 15 residues. V lost 4 bases to trimming and J lost 6 bases; unmatched junction nucleotides: 4. CDR1 and CDR2 (germline): SGHTA, FQGNSA. The CDR3 DNA sequence: TGTGCCAGCAGCTCCTGGACAGGGGCTAATTCACCCCTCCACTTT. Protein: CASSSWTGANSPLHF.

This clonotype was seen only a few times. The chain links TRBV20-1 to TRBJ2-7; TRBD1 aligns across 9 bases. The CDR3 runs to 15 residues. Germline V gene data show CDR1 as DFQATT and CDR2 as SNEGSKA (reference sequence). With V trimmed by 0 bases and J by 2 bases, 5 bases remained unmatched. CDR3 loop: CSARDYGQGPYEQYF. The DNA of the CDR3 is TGCAGTGCTAGAGATTACGGACAGGGGCCCTACGAGCAGTACTTC.

Ten or more counts support this clonotype. This sequence joins TRBV6-6 and TRBJ2-3; either TRBD1 or TRBD2 may fit D (5 bases each). This CDR3 region has 14 residues. Germline V gives CDR1 MNHNY, CDR2 SVGAGI (reference sequence). Between the trimmed V and J ends, which lost 5 bases and 2 bases, there was a span of 11 bases. The CDR3 loop reads CASSRGADTDTQYF. In nucleotides, the CDR3 is TGTGCCAGCAGTCGAGGGGCCGACACAGATACGCAGTATTTT.

The chain uses TRBV6-6 and TRBJ1-3, with D possibly being TRBD1 (5 bases). With 8 bases removed from V and 0 bases from J, the gap between germline ends came to 14 bases. Per the germline V gene, CDR1 is MNHNY and CDR2 is SVGAGI (reference sequence). This CDR3 comprises 15 residues. CDR3 loop: CASGGRRTSGNTIYF. CDR3 nucleotide sequence: TGTGCCAGCGGGGGACGGAGAACCTCTGGAAACACCATATATTTT.

In this sample, this clonotype turned up a few times. The chain has TRBV5-1 and TRBJ2-2; the D is unclear. The V and J ends lost 0 bases and 2 bases respectively, with 14 bases between them. The CDR3 extends over 17 amino acids. Germline values: CDR1 SGHRS, CDR2 YFSETQ. In DNA form, the CDR3 reads TGCGCCAGCAGCTTGGCCAAGGCTAGGATAAACACCGGGGAGCTGTTTTTT. This codes for CASSLAKARINTGELFF.

There are a few counts of this clonotype. The rearrangement links TRBV2 to TRBJ2-1; D gene unclear. The CDR3 totals 13 residues. Germline V gene lookup returns CDR1 SNHLY and CDR2 FYNNEI. V lost 6 bases and J lost 4, with 10 bases in between. CDR3 residues: CASRLGQYNEQFF. The CDR3 bases are TGTGCCAGCAGATTGGGCCAGTACAATGAGCAGTTCTTC.

The rearrangement links TRBV5-4 to TRBJ2-4, with unresolved D. This CDR3 comprises 12 residues. In germline, CDR1 is SGHNT, CDR2 YYREEE (reference sequence). The V end was cut by 2 bases, the J end by 3 bases, with 3 bases between. CDR3 sequence: CASSLDKNIQYF. In nucleotides, the CDR3 is TGTGCCAGCAGCTTAGACAAAAACATTCAGTACTTC.

The chain joins TRBV7-8 to TRBJ1-5; a weak D match, TRBD1 (6 bases). The CDR3 contains 16 residues. CDR1 is SGHVS, CDR2 FQNEAQ, per germline. Trimming cost V 4 bases and J 5 bases, with 18 bases left between them. This chain's CDR3 is CASSSEGGAPYQPQHF. The CDR3 DNA follows: TGTGCCAGCAGCTCGGAGGGGGGGGCGCCCTATCAGCCCCAGCATTTT.